This T cell receptor beta chain appears in the sequencing data of a study of molecular identifiers for immune sequencing clone quantification (dated by TCRdb to 2016 to 2019). Regarding the study in general: For a replicate experiment, RNA from approximately 20,000 or 98,000 naive CD8 T cells was divided into five aliquots, and four of the five aliquots were sequenced. This methods study benchmarked molecular-identifier clustering-based TCR repertoire sequencing (MIDCIRS) and TCR RNA copy counting, using CD8 T cells to do so. Here is what the overall study found, with its caveats: The naive libraries included spiked-in Jurkat TCR RNA (around 9 copies' worth), and this RNA is not part of the donor repertoire. When barcode sub-clustering was not used, chimeric consensus sequences inflated TCR diversity, with chimeras reaching as high as 47%. Roughly 3 recovered TCR RNA copies per cell were obtained by modeling, versus around 10 by digital PCR, implying a capture efficiency of approximately 27%. Identical TCR molecules sharing a barcode could cause highly expanded clone sizes to be underestimated. A single cell's worth of spiked-in Jurkat TCR RNA was reported detectable even among about a million naive CD8 T cells. Clones above 20 RNA copies held over 97% of molecules in CMV-specific effector cells but under 1% in naive cells.

Libraries were built with PCR. The sequencer listed for this sample is NextSeq 500. Bulk TCR libraries were generated as previously described, with the TCR primers listed in Table S5 used. Total RNA was purified with the Qiagen AllPrep DNA/RNA kit. Before analysis, reads from multiple sequencing runs of one library were combined. Per the authors' processing: Only reads with exact TCR constant sequence were kept, trimmed to 150 nt, and grouped by their 12-nt molecular barcodes. Reads inside each barcode group were sub-clustered using a 15% Levenshtein threshold, and a quality-weighted consensus sequence was constructed for each RNA molecule. Non-functional sequences were removed, as were lower-count sequences one edit away from another. Based on a fit of two negative binomial distributions, barcode sub-clusters having less than 20% of the maximum read count were discarded. TCRdb trimmed the raw reads at Q25, called clones with MiXCR and kept productive beta chains. Rows with one shared CDR3 protein collapse into an entry with the most common genes and DNA. TCRdb assigned the V and J calls; the authors' analysis was not used. The sample table lists some 580,000 distinct CDR3 sequences, less than 30% of them with a count of one. The top ten clonotypes cover about 0.8% of the sample.

Libraries of naive CD8 T cells were generated from about 21,000 to 970,000 sorted cells, with 10%, 30% or 50% of the purified RNA used. On a BD FACSAria II, naive CD8 T cells were FACS-sorted as CD8+CD4-CCR7+CD45RA+ and collected into RLT Plus buffer. Ten to eleven TCR copies' worth of Jurkat RNA were spiked into about 20,000-1,000,000 naive CD8 T cell samples to test detection sensitivity. Enrichment of CD8 T cells was done with RosetteSep CD8+ T Cell Enrichment Cocktail plus Ficoll-Paque, and ACK red cell lysis came afterward. This clonotype was seen more than once but under ten times. The specificity of this receptor is unknown. No quality values exist for individual bases; no much larger clone is one base distant. CDR1 LGHDT and CDR2 YNNKEL are derived from the germline V gene (reference sequence). Trimming removed 0 bases from V and 0 bases from J; the gene matches leave 13 bases unexplained. From cysteine to phenylalanine, the CDR3 is 19 amino acids long. Only the CDR3 part of the read is kept: 57 bases, read in frame from the first base.

The source is a human donor in good health. Some libraries in this study had Jurkat cell RNA spiked in. This chain joins TRBV3-1 to TRBJ2-7, and 8 junction bases match TRBD2. Specimen: naive CD8+ T cells from blood, with Jurkat cell RNA spiked in. The sample's cell subset or site label, in plain terms: FACS-sorted CD8+CD4-CCR7+CD45RA+ naive T cells. The DNA reads as follows: TGTGCCAGCAGCCAAGAAACACCCCAACTAGCGGCCAACTCCTACGAGCAGTACTTC. Protein translation: CASSQETPQLAANSYEQYF.